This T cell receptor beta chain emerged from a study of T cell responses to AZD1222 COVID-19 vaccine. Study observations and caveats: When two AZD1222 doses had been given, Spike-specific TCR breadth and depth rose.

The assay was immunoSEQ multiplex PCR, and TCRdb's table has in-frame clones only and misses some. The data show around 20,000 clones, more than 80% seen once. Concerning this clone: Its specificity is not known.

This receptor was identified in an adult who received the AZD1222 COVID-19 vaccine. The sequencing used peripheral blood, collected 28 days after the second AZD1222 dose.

For the CDR3, the DNA is TGTGCCAGCAGCTTAAGGGCAGGGGGCAATGGAAACACCATATATTTT. This sequence encodes CASSLRAGGNGNTIYF. The rearrangement links TRBV7-9 to TRBJ1-3, with 8 bases lining up with TRBD1. The CDR3 is made up of 16 amino acids. Germline loops: CDR1 SEHNR, CDR2 FQNEAQ (reference sequence). V dropped 2 bases and J dropped 3; count of bases not matched to a gene: 6.